Following are 21 T cell receptor beta chains from one sample sequenced in a study of tumor-infiltrating lymphocytes in primary liver carcinoma (TCRdb year 2017). TRIzol reagent was used to extract blood RNA from unsorted whole blood, while the DNeasy Blood & Tissue kit provided the germline DNA. Sequencing was carried out with an Illumina HiSeq 2500. A constant-region primer and ProtoScript II reverse transcriptase were used to reverse-transcribe TCRbeta-specific cDNA from roughly 480 ng total RNA. Three nested multiplex PCR rounds, following a slightly modified ARM-PCR procedure, were used to build the TCRbeta libraries. The first two PCR rounds used multiplex TRBV1-TRBV30 forward primers with a Cbeta reverse primer, each for 10 to 11 cycles. TCRdb reran the public reads through fastp at Q25 and MiXCR, keeping productive beta chains. Every distinct CDR3 protein forms one entry, paired with its most common genes and DNA. This sample comprises about 310,000 distinct CDR3 sequences, around 50% of them detected only once. Jointly, the top ten make up about 18% of the sample.

What was sequenced was peripheral blood. Receptors originate from a woman aged 30 to 39 with primary liver carcinoma and hepatitis B virus infection.

Turning to this clonotype: This may stem from a read error, because a much larger clone lies one nucleotide away. The chain links TRBV12-3 or TRBV12-4 to TRBJ1-5; D might be TRBD1 (5 bases). This CDR3 comprises 13 residues. V lost 7 bases, J lost 11 bases, and 18 bases lay in between. CDR3 DNA sequence: TGTGCCAGCAATCGGATTCGGGACGGGGCCCAGCATTTT. Its protein is CASNRIRDGAQHF.

This chain joins TRBV12-3 or TRBV12-4 and TRBJ1-1; D not certain. V lost 2 bases and J lost 4, with 14 bases in between. The CDR3 totals 15 residues. The CDR3 spells CASSLIGEGRTEAFF. For the CDR3, the DNA is TGTGCCAGCAGTTTAATTGGGGAGGGTCGCACTGAAGCTTTCTTT.

V is TRBV6-5 and J is TRBJ2-3; no clear D. From germline, CDR1 is MNHEY and CDR2 SVGAGI. Deletions cut 0 bases from V and 11 bases from J, with 9 bases between. The CDR3 has 12 amino acids. The CDR3 loop is CASSYSGNMQYF. CDR3 coding DNA: TGTGCCAGCAGTTACTCGGGGAATATGCAGTATTTT.

This clonotype was recorded many times. The chain has TRBV11-2 and TRBJ2-7; D not resolved. V lost 3 bases to trimming and J lost 4 bases, with 7 bases between them. Germline V gives CDR1 SGHAT, CDR2 FQNNGV. The CDR3 has 12 residues. CDR3 amino acids: CASSLKMYEQYF. CDR3 bases: TGTGCCAGCAGCTTGAAGATGTACGAGCAGTACTTC.

In its sample, this clonotype was seen many times. The chain combines TRBV4-3 with TRBJ1-1; no definite D call. The V end lost 1 base, the J end lost 1 base, and 10 bases lay between the germline ends. The germline CDR1 and CDR2 sequences are LGHNA and YSLEER. The CDR3 covers 15 residues. The CDR3 sequence is CASSQGWQTNTEAFF. As DNA, the CDR3 is TGCGCCAGCAGCCAAGGGTGGCAGACGAACACTGAAGCTTTCTTT.

This clonotype was counted at least ten times. This chain uses TRBV11-2 with TRBJ1-1; 8 bases are a match to TRBD1. CDR1 SGHAT and CDR2 FQNNGV come from the germline V gene. The CDR3 runs 15 residues. V dropped 3 bases and J dropped 1; count of bases not matched to a gene: 4. Here the CDR3 reads CASSFQGAGNTEAFF. The DNA of the CDR3 is TGTGCCAGCAGCTTCCAGGGGGCAGGGAACACTGAAGCTTTCTTT.

Remarks on this clonotype: This may come from a read error, since a much larger clone is one base off. V usage is TRBV11-2 and J usage is TRBJ2-5; possibly TRBD1 for D (6 bases). The CDR3 spans 15 residues. V gave up 0 bases and J gave up 4 bases, with 12 bases separating them. The germline CDR1 and CDR2 sequences are SGHAT and FQNNGV. CDR3 loop: CASSLEPRGVETQYF. CDR3 DNA sequence: TGTGCCAGCAGCTTAGAGCCCAGGGGCGTAGAGACCCAGTACTTC.

Comments on this clonotype: Since no conserved phenylalanine or tryptophan closes the CDR3, a read error is the likely cause. The chain has TRBV25-1 and TRBJ2-7, with unresolved D. The CDR3 spans 14 residues. Germline V gives CDR1 MGHDK, CDR2 SYGVNS. This CDR3 is CTSRRSLPPYEQYI. The CDR3, as DNA: TGTACCAGCCGAAGATCTCTCCCTCCCTACGAGCAGTACATC.

Regarding this clonotype: This may stem from a read error, because a much larger clone lies one nucleotide away. The chain recombines TRBV6-1 with TRBJ2-2, with D uncertain. The CDR3 totals 14 residues. The V and J ends lost 6 bases and 9 bases respectively, with 17 bases between them. Per germline, CDR1 MNHNS and CDR2 SASEGT. CDR3 protein: CASSAGPITWELFF. The CDR3 nucleotides read TGTGCCAGCAGCGCCGGCCCGATTACCTGGGAGCTGTTTTTT.

About this clonotype itself: A much larger clone lies a single base off, so this may be a read error. The chain employs TRBV12-3 or TRBV12-4 and TRBJ2-2; possible D gene TRBD2, 6 bases. The CDR3 runs 15 residues. The CDR3 nucleotides are TGTGCCAGGAGTTTCACGGGAGTACGCACCGGGGAGCTGTTTTTT. This sequence encodes CARSFTGVRTGELFF.

This clonotype was seen more than once but under ten times. The J gene is TRBJ2-7, the V gene TRBV6-6; 11 bases map to TRBD2. The CDR3 contains 14 residues. After removal of 10 bases from V and 0 bases from J, the junction contained 5 bases not matched to a gene. Germline lookup yields CDR1 MNHNY and CDR2 SVGAGI (reference sequence). CDR3 DNA sequence: TGTGCCACCCACCTAGCGGGGGGCTCCTACGAGCAGTACTTC. Translating it yields CATHLAGGSYEQYF.

V gene TRBV29-1 combines with J gene TRBJ2-5, with a possible D match to TRBD1 (6 bases). V was pared by 6 bases and J by 10 bases, with 18 bases between. The germline CDR1 and CDR2 sequences are SQVTM and ANQGSEA. There are 12 residues in the CDR3. The CDR3 DNA is TGCAGCGTACAGGACGTTCACAGGGACCAGTACTTC. Translating it yields CSVQDVHRDQYF.

This clonotype has a count of ten or more. The chain employs TRBV11-2 and TRBJ1-2; D is undetermined. CDR1 SGHAT and CDR2 FQNNGV come from the germline V gene. Trimming took 5 bases from V and 4 from J, leaving 11 bases between them. This CDR3 region has 13 residues. The CDR3 sequence is CASSESPSYGYTF. DNA of the CDR3: TGTGCCAGCAGCGAAAGCCCCTCCTATGGCTACACCTTC.

This clonotype was counted only a few times. The chain recombines TRBV30 with TRBJ2-2, with D perhaps TRBD2 (6 bases). The V end lost 0 bases, the J end lost 6 bases, and 11 bases lay between the germline ends. CDR3 size: 14 residues. Looked up from germline, CDR1 is GTSNPN and CDR2 is SVGIG (reference sequence). The chain's CDR3 is CAWSVATSPGELFF. DNA for the CDR3: TGTGCCTGGAGTGTAGCGACTAGTCCCGGGGAGCTGTTTTTT.

The count of this clonotype is one. A read error may explain this, as a much larger clone is one base away. The chain joins TRBV14 to TRBJ2-1; D assignment may be TRBD1 or TRBD2 (5 bases each). This CDR3 region has 16 residues. Germline-derived CDR1 and CDR2 are SGHDN and FVKESK. The CDR3 is CASSHHAGSSYNGQFF. Here the CDR3 DNA reads TGTGCCAGCAGCCACCACGCAGGGAGCTCCTACAATGGGCAGTTCTTC.

Remarks on this clonotype: A clone one base away is much larger, so this may be a read error. The rearrangement joins TRBV5-4 to TRBJ2-6, with a possible D match to TRBD1 (5 bases). The CDR3 loop spans 14 amino acids. Germline V gives CDR1 SGHNT, CDR2 YYREEE (reference sequence). In DNA, the CDR3 is TGTGCCAGCAGCTTTTGGTCTGGGGCCAACGCCCTGACTTTC. Its protein product is CASSFWSGANALTF.

CDR3 in amino acids: CSAREWSNYGYTF. For the CDR3, the DNA is TGCAGTGCTAGAGAATGGTCTAACTATGGCTACACCTTC. V is TRBV20-1 and J is TRBJ1-2; D call uncertain. Looked up from germline, CDR1 is DFQATT and CDR2 is SNEGSKA (reference sequence). The V end was cut by 0 bases, the J end by 0 bases, with 5 bases between. This CDR3 region has 13 residues.

In its sample, this clonotype was seen a few times. The chain has TRBV6-5 and TRBJ2-7, with D possibly called TRBD1 or TRBD2 (7 bases each). Trimming pared 0 bases from V and 9 bases from J, leaving 15 bases between. The CDR3 has 14 residues. The germline CDR1 and CDR2 sequences are MNHEY and SVGAGI. The CDR3 reads CASSYSGRGQRQYF. CDR3 nucleotide sequence: TGTGCCAGCAGTTACTCAGGGAGGGGGCAACGGCAGTACTTC.

This clonotype was seen only a few times. This may be a read error: a much more frequent sequence differs by one nucleotide. V is TRBV29-1 and J is TRBJ2-1; D might be TRBD2 (6 bases). The V and J ends lost 2 bases and 8 bases respectively, with 22 bases between them. Per the germline V gene, CDR1 is SQVTM and CDR2 is ANQGSEA. CDR3 length equals 16 residues. For the CDR3, the DNA is TGCAGCGTTGAATCGGGACTGGGTATTACTTACGATGAGCAGTTCTTC. Translated, it gives CSVESGLGITYDEQFF.

For this clonotype: A much larger clone lies a single base off, so this may be a read error. The V call is TRBV5-5, the J call TRBJ2-1, with a possible D match to TRBD1 (5 bases). Germline assignment: CDR1 SGHKS and CDR2 YYEKEE (reference sequence). There are 15 residues in the CDR3. CDR3 sequence (DNA): TGTGCCAGCTGCTTCTACCAGGGTTTTTACAATGAGCAGTTCTTC. It is translated as CASCFYQGFYNEQFF.

On this clonotype itself: A junction boundary mismatches the germline segment, possibly from a read error. The rearrangement uses TRBV4-2 and TRBJ2-1; D possibly matches TRBD1 or TRBD2 (6 bases each). CDR3 length: 19 residues. Germline V gene data show CDR1 as LGHNA and CDR2 as YNFKEQ. The CDR3, as DNA: TGTACCAGCAGCCAGGGGACTTTGGGAAGGACTATGGTTTACAATGAGCAGTTCTTC. It encodes CTSSQGTLGRTMVYNEQFF.